This T cell receptor beta chain was sequenced in a study of blood T cell repertoires in COVID-19. Across the study: The study drew acute and convalescent COVID-19 samples from the United States, Italy and Spain. The analysed material was cDNA or gDNA that came from T cells, B-cell-depleted T cells, or PBMCs.

This clone was counted a single time. In the study's own analysis: Quantification of nucleated cells was approximated via reference gene primer amplification. The data were produced by immunoSEQ multiplex PCR, yet TCRdb's version contains in-frame clones alone and is incomplete. The DNA gave D and trimming, while V, J and clone size come from that table. The sample shows 100,000 to 150,000 clones, roughly 79% of them seen only once. The trim removed 1 base at V and 13 bases at J, leaving 5 bases unmatched. CDR1 is SGHVS, CDR2 FQNEAQ, per germline. The CDR3 covers 13 residues. Sequencing was performed on peripheral blood. V is TRBV7-8 and J is TRBJ2-1; 9 nucleotides match TRBD2. This TCR was sampled from a woman aged 55-75 years with active or convalescent COVID-19. This chain's CDR3 is CASSLGREGSQFF. The CDR3 coding sequence is TGTGCCAGCAGCTTAGGGCGGGAGGGCTCTCAGTTCTTC.